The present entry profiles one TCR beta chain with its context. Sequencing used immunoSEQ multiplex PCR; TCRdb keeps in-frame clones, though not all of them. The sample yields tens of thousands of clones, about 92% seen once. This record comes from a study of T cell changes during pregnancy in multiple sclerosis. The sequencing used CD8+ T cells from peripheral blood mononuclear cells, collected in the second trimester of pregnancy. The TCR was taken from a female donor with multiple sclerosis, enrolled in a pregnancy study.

CDR3 loop: CSVADRGYGYTF. The CDR3 DNA reads as TGCAGCGTAGCGGACAGGGGCTATGGCTACACCTTC. J is TRBJ1-2 and V is TRBV29-1, with 9 bases lining up with TRBD1. V gave up 6 bases and J gave up 4 bases; unmatched junction bases: 3. CDR1 is SQVTM, CDR2 ANQGSEA, per germline. This CDR3 spans 12 amino acids.